The clone carrying this T cell receptor beta chain has a handful of counts. This record belongs to a study of regulatory T cells in long-lasting Graves disease. Time point meaning: newly diagnosed GD, antithyroid drugs for less than 3 months. TCR sequences were obtained from RNA taken from PBMCs. Construction of the TCR beta libraries employed iRepertoire HTBI primers in conjunction with Arm-PCR of CDR3 regions. TCRdb re-analysed the multiplex PCR reads in MiXCR, keeping a single row per CDR3 protein. Of around 460,000 distinct CDR3 sequences listed, about 15% were seen once; the top ten hold approximately 17%. There are 15 residues in the CDR3. In germline, CDR1 is SGDLS, CDR2 YYNGEE. Trimming removed 4 bases from V and 5 bases from J, with 15 bases in between. The same sample was also used in a study of T cells in Graves' hyperthyroidism and ophthalmopathy. This second study notes: From stable hyperthyroidism, ophthalmopathy was separated by a 13 V-J model.

The source is a woman between 50 and 59 years old with Graves disease. This chain connects TRBV9 to TRBJ2-2, with a possible D match to TRBD1 (6 bases). The sample consisted of peripheral blood mononuclear cells (PBMCs), taken at new diagnosis, from a patient treated with antithyroid drugs. Here the CDR3 reads CASSPPPQGTGELFF. CDR3 sequence (DNA): TGTGCCAGCAGCCCTCCTCCCCAGGGGACCGGGGAGCTGTTTTTT.